The entry below describes one T cell receptor (beta chain). What it binds is not known. This entry comes from a study of naive and memory T cell subsets. Study-wide results and limits: A few larger clonotypes appeared in naive repertoires, especially CD8, possibly memory cells re-expressing CD45RA.

Two oligonucleotides, mixed equimolar, formed the beta constant-region primer covering TRBC1 and TRBC2. The ligated cDNA underwent four PCR rounds using SP2 and nested alpha and beta constant-region primers. TCRdb reprocessed the UMI-ligation and nested PCR reads via MiXCR and lists one record per CDR3 protein. Among 150,000 or so distinct CDR3 sequences listed, approximately 22% were seen once. The CDR3 has 19 amino acids. Trimming removed 1 base from V and 3 bases from J, with 20 bases in between. Germline loops: CDR1 SGHRS, CDR2 YFSETQ. The chain combines TRBV5-1 with TRBJ2-6; D perhaps matches TRBD2 (6 bases). Sequencing was performed on naive CD4+ T cells from blood. This clonotype originated in a human donor in good health. The CDR3 sequence is CASSLTGENWLDGANVLTF. The CDR3 DNA sequence: TGCGCCAGCAGCTTGACGGGGGAAAATTGGCTAGATGGGGCCAACGTCCTGACTTTC.